This TCR beta chain derives from a study of cytomegalovirus exposure and HLA in healthy donors. Study conclusions and caveats: Later on, analysis showed that most CMV-associated TCR beta chains appeared to be HLA-restricted. Fewer N-insertions than the roughly 670-donor mean were reportedly shown by an Asian-associated ancestry cluster in a later analysis. Indistinguishable V segments, including TRBV6-2 and TRBV6-3, were excluded.

The CDR3 length is 14 residues. V was shortened by 2 bases and J by 6 bases, with 13 bases between the two germline ends. Germline V gives CDR1 SEHNR, CDR2 FQNEAQ (reference sequence). The primer mix had 60 Vbeta and 13 Jbeta primers. Repertoires were generated with immunoSEQ multiplex PCR, while TCRdb's copy carries only in-frame clones and drops some. The repertoire includes 190,000 or so clones, about 83% of them detected once, and roughly a tenth sits in the top ten. About this clone: Its antigen is as yet unknown.

The rearrangement links TRBV7-9 to TRBJ1-2, with D perhaps TRBD1 (6 bases). The material sequenced was PBMCs. This receptor was obtained from a woman aged 45-59 years in good health and CMV-seropositive. CDR3 loop: CASSLSGDKDGYTF. The CDR3 DNA reads TGTGCCAGCAGCTTATCAGGGGATAAGGATGGCTACACCTTC.